This T cell receptor (beta chain) was sequenced in a study of technical replicates of blood from several donors. Generated by immunoSEQ multiplex PCR, the TCRdb table keeps only in-frame clones and is missing some. The table includes about 83,000 clones, 90% to 95% detected once. V lost 5 bases and J lost 11, with 15 bases in between. CDR1 is SGHNT, CDR2 YENEEA, per germline. This CDR3 spans 12 amino acids. This receptor was obtained from a human donor in good health. Sequenced material: T cells isolated from PBMCs. The chain uses TRBV11-3 and TRBJ1-1, with unresolved D. CDR3 nucleotide sequence: TGTGCCAGCAGCCCCGAAGGCGGAATTGCTTTCTTT. Translation: CASSPEGGIAFF.